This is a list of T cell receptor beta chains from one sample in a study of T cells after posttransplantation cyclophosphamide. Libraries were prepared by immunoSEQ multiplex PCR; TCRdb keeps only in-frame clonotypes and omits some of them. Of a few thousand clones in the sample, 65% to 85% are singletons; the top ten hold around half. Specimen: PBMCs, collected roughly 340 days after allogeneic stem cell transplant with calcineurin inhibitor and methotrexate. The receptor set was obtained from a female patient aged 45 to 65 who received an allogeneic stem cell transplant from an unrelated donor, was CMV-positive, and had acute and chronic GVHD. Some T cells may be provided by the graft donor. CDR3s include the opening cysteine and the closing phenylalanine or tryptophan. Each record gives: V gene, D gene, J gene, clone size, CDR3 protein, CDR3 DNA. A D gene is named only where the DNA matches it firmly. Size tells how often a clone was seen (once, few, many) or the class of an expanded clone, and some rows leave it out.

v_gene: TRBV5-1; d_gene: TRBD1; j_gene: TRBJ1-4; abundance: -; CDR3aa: CASSLMAGGMANEKLFF; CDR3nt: TGCGCCAGCAGCTTGATGGCAGGGGGCATGGCTAATGAAAAACTGTTTTTT
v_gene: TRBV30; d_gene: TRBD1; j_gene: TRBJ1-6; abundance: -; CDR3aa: CAWRGQGQGGSPLHF; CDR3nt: TGTGCCTGGAGGGGACAGGGACAGGGAGGTTCACCCCTCCACTTT
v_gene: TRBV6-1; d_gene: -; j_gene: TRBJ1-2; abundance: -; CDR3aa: CASSDIAGGYTF; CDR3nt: TGTGCCAGCAGTGATATTGCCGGTGGCTACACCTTC
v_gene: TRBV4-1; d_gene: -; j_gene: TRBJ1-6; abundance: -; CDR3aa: CASSQGKQGSSNSPLHF; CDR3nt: TGCGCCAGCAGCCAAGGGAAGCAGGGGTCGAGTAATTCACCCCTCCACTTT
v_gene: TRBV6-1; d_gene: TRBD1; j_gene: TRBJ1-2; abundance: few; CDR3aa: CASSETGQGFNGYTF; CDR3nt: TGTGCCAGCAGTGAAACAGGACAGGGGTTTAATGGCTACACCTTC
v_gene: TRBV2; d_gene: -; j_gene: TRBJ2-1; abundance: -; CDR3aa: CASRGDGYNEQFF; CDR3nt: TGTGCCAGCAGAGGAGACGGATACAATGAGCAGTTCTTC
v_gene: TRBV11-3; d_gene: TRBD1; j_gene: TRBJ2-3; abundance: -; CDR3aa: CASSLTGVNADTQYF; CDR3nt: TGTGCCAGCAGCTTGACAGGGGTTAACGCAGATACGCAGTATTTT
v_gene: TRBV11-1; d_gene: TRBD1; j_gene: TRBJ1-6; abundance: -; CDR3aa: CASSRGQGARNSPLHF; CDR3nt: TGTGCCAGCAGCCGGGGACAGGGGGCGCGGAATTCACCCCTCCACTTT
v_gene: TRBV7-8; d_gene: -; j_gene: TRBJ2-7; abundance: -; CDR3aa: CASSLLVVSYEQYF; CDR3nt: TGTGCCAGCAGCTTATTAGTGGTGTCCTACGAGCAGTACTTC
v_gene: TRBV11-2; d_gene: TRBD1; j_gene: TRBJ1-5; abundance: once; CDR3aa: CASIRRDRGYQPQHF; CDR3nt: TGTGCCAGCATCCGCCGGGACAGGGGATATCAGCCCCAGCATTTT
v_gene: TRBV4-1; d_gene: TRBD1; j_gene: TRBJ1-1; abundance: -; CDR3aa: CASSQEIQDREAFF; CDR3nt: TGCGCCAGCAGCCAAGAGATCCAGGACAGGGAAGCTTTCTTT
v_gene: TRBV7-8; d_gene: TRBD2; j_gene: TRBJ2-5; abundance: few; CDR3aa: CASSLMGGVSETQYF; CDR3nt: TGTGCCAGCAGCTTAATGGGGGGGGTTTCGGAGACCCAGTACTTC
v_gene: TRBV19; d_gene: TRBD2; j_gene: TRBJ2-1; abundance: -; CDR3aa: CASSSARGAQPYNEQFF; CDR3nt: TGTGCCAGTAGTAGCGCGCGGGGGGCGCAACCATACAATGAGCAGTTCTTC
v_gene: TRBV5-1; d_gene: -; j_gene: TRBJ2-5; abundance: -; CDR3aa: CASSVGETQYF; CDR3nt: TGCGCCAGCAGCGTCGGGGAGACCCAGTACTTC
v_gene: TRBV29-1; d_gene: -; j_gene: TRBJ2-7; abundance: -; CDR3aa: CSATQVYEQYF; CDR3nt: TGCAGCGCCACACAGGTCTACGAGCAGTACTTC
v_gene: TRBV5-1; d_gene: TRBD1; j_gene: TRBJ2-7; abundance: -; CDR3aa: CASSSDRVPYEQYF; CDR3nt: TGCGCCAGCAGCTCGGACAGGGTCCCCTACGAGCAGTACTTC
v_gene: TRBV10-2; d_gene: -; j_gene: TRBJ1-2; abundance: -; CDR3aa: CASSWDTAYGYTF; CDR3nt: TGCGCCAGCAGTTGGGACACAGCCTATGGCTACACCTTC
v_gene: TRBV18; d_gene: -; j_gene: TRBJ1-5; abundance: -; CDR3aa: CASSPGQANQPQHF; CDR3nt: TGTGCCAGCTCACCTGGACAAGCCAATCAGCCCCAGCATTTT
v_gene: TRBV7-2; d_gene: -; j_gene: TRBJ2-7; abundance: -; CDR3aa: CASSLTSYIQGIYEQYF; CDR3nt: TGTGCCAGCAGCTTAACATCGTATATTCAGGGGATCTACGAGCAGTACTTC
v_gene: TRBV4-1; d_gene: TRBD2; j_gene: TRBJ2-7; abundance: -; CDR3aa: CASRPGGLAGGLVIHEQYF; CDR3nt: TGCGCCAGCAGACCCGGGGGGCTAGCGGGAGGATTGGTTATCCACGAGCAGTACTTC
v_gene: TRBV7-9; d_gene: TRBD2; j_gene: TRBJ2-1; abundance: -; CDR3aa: CASSLRPPGGAPEQFF; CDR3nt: TGTGCCAGCAGCTTACGTCCGCCGGGAGGGGCTCCTGAGCAGTTCTTC
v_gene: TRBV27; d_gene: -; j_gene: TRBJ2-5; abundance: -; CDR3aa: CASSFLRGSGETQYF; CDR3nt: TGTGCCAGCAGTTTTTTACGGGGGAGTGGAGAGACCCAGTACTTC
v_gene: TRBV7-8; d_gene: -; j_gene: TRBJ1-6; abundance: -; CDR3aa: CASSRRGGSYNSPLHF; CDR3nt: TGTGCCAGCAGCCGGAGGGGGGGCTCCTATAATTCCCCCCTCCACTTT
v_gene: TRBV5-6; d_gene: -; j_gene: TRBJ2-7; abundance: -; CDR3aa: CASREGGRYYEQYF; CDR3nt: TGTGCCAGCAGAGAGGGAGGCCGGTACTACGAGCAGTACTTC
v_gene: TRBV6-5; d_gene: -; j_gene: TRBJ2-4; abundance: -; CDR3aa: CASRPTGKNIQYF; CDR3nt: TGTGCCAGCAGGCCTACAGGGAAAAACATTCAGTACTTC
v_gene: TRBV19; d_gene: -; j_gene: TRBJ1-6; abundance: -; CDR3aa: CASSIQGGSPLHF; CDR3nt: TGTGCCAGTAGTATACAGGGTGGATCACCCCTCCACTTT
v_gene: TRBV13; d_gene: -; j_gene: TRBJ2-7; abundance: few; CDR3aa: CASGQGGPNEQYF; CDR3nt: TGTGCCAGCGGCCAGGGGGGTCCCAACGAGCAGTACTTC
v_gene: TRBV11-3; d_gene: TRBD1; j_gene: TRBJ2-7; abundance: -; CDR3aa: CASSLGGQAYYEQYF; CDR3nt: TGTGCCAGCAGCTTGGGGGGACAGGCTTACTACGAGCAGTACTTC
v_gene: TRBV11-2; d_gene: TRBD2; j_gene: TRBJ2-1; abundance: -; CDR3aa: CASSPQTSGRARSYNEQFF; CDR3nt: TGTGCCAGCAGCCCGCAGACTAGCGGGAGGGCCCGCTCCTACAATGAGCAGTTCTTC
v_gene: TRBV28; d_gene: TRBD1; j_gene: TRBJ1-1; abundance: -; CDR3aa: CASSGGTGVGAFF; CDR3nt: TGTGCCAGCAGTGGCGGGACAGGGGTAGGAGCTTTCTTT
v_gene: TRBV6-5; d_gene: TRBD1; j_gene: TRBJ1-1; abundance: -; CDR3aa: CASSYLGQGSSTEAFF; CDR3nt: TGTGCCAGCAGTTACCTGGGACAGGGGAGTAGCACTGAAGCTTTCTTT
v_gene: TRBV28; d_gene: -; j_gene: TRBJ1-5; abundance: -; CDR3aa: CASSLSSPGNQPQHF; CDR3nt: TGTGCCAGCAGTCTTTCCTCCCCAGGGAATCAGCCCCAGCATTTT
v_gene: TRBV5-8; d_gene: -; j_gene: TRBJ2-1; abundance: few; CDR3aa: CASINLGGFEQFF; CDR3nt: TGTGCCAGCATCAATTTGGGGGGTTTTGAGCAGTTCTTC
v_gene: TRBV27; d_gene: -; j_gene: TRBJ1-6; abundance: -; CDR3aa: CASSGIYNSPLHF; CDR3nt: TGTGCCAGCAGCGGGATCTATAATTCACCCCTCCACTTT
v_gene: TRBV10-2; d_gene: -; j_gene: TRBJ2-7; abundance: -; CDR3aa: CASSAEFYEQYF; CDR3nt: TGCGCCAGCAGTGCAGAATTCTACGAGCAGTACTTC